The entry that follows covers one T cell receptor beta chain sequence. The antigen remains undetermined. The sample comes from a study of shared clonotypes between healthy human individuals. Study-wide points: Blood was the sole source, and tissue repertoires probably differ.

This table comes from immunoSEQ multiplex PCR, and its TCRdb copy is limited to in-frame clones, with some not included. This sample has roughly 500,000 clones; about 96% occur once, and the top ten carry around 0.066%. This CDR3 comprises 13 residues. Germline lookup yields CDR1 MDHEN and CDR2 SYDVKM. The ends were cut back, 2 bases at V and 9 bases at J, with 14 bases in the middle. The chain has TRBV28 and TRBJ2-7; D perhaps matches TRBD1 (6 bases). The sample consisted of naive CD4+ T cells sorted from blood. Subset of the sample: CD45RA+ positively selected. The clonotype comes from a woman younger than 45 in good health. The CDR3 here is CASSLGTGFGQYF. The CDR3 DNA is TGTGCCAGCAGTTTAGGAACAGGGTTCGGGCAGTACTTC.